This TCR beta chain was identified in a study of blood T cell repertoires in COVID-19. Study-level background: T cells, B-cell-depleted T cells, or PBMCs supplied cDNA or gDNA.

This CDR3 region has 12 residues. V gave up 8 bases and J gave up 0 bases, with 8 bases separating them. The germline V gene encodes CDR1 SEHNR and CDR2 FQNEAQ (reference sequence). Assay: immunoSEQ multiplex PCR; the TCRdb copy retains only in-frame clones and omits some. The table records approximately 93,000 clones, 85% to 90% of them present only once. V gene TRBV7-9 combines with J gene TRBJ2-7, with D tentatively TRBD2 (6 bases). The sample was peripheral blood. This sequence was found in a man aged 45-65 years with COVID-19, enrolled during active disease. Written as DNA, the CDR3 is TGTGCCAGCGGGGGGATCTCCTACGAGCAGTACTTC. This gives the protein CASGGISYEQYF.